This record concerns one TCR beta chain sequence. The data originate from a study of blood T cell repertoires in COVID-19. TCRdb's table, derived via immunoSEQ multiplex PCR, lists solely in-frame clones and lacks some. The sample shows 30,000 or so clones, about 86% of them seen only once. The clonotype was recovered from a human donor with active COVID-19. The donor label of this sample is uncertain. Sequenced: peripheral blood.

In DNA, the CDR3 is TGTGCCAGCAGCACCGGGGGGGCCGGGGAGCAGTACTTC. It translates to CASSTGGAGEQYF. This sequence joins TRBV11-3 and TRBJ2-7; 8 positions agree with TRBD2. J was trimmed by 7 bases and V by 5 bases; bases with no gene match: 7. The CDR3 extends over 13 amino acids. The germline V gene encodes CDR1 SGHNT and CDR2 YENEEA.